This is a list of T cell receptor beta chains from one sample in a study of PD-L1 blockade in urothelial cancer. Here immunoSEQ multiplex PCR was the method, and the copy in TCRdb shows in-frame clones only, minus some. Of around 50,000 clones listed, 85% to 90% are singletons. The specimen was PBMCs, collected around atezolizumab (anti-PD-L1) treatment. These receptors came from a man aged 60 to 69 with urothelial cancer. Both conserved end residues are part of each CDR3. The order of the fields is D gene, J gene, clone size, V gene, CDR3 protein, CDR3 DNA. A D gene is named only where the DNA matches it firmly. The size entry is marked missing in some rows and otherwise reads once, few, many or a size class.

TRBD1 | TRBJ1-5 | - | TRBV6-1 | CASSEGSGQGRNQPQHF | TGTGCCAGCAGTGAAGGGAGTGGACAGGGAAGGAATCAGCCCCAGCATTTT
TRBD2 | TRBJ2-1 | - | TRBV4-3 | CASSQLGGEHEQFF | TGCGCCAGCAGCCAATTGGGAGGGGAGCATGAGCAGTTCTTC
TRBD2 | TRBJ2-1 | - | TRBV7-2 | CASSTLASGYNEQFF | TGTGCCAGCAGTACCCTCGCTAGCGGTTACAATGAGCAGTTCTTC
TRBD1 | TRBJ2-6 | - | TRBV7-2 | CASSLGGWGQGDGANVLTF | TGTGCCAGCAGCTTAGGTGGTTGGGGACAGGGGGATGGGGCCAACGTCCTGACTTTC
TRBD1 | TRBJ2-3 | few | TRBV7-3 | CASSSLQGADTQYF | TGTGCCAGCAGCTCACTACAGGGGGCAGATACGCAGTATTTT
- | TRBJ2-7 | - | TRBV9 | CASSYGQNNYEQYF | TGTGCCAGCAGCTACGGACAGAATAACTACGAGCAGTACTTC
TRBD1 | TRBJ1-3 | - | TRBV10-3 | CAISLGQGVGNTIYF | TGTGCCATCAGTCTCGGACAGGGGGTCGGAAACACCATATATTTT
- | TRBJ1-1 | - | TRBV6-1 | CASRIDRTEAFF | TGTGCCAGCAGAATAGATCGCACTGAAGCTTTCTTT
TRBD1 | TRBJ2-3 | - | TRBV18 | CASSRGQGDTQYF | TGTGCCAGCTCACGGGGACAGGGAGATACGCAGTATTTT
TRBD2 | TRBJ2-7 | - | TRBV7-6 | CASSPVRAGGKEQYF | TGTGCCAGCAGCCCCGTCCGAGCGGGGGGTAAAGAGCAGTACTTC
- | TRBJ1-1 | - | TRBV7-9 | CASSLPRGTEAFF | TGTGCCAGCAGCTTACCCAGGGGCACTGAAGCTTTCTTT
TRBD1 | TRBJ2-7 | - | TRBV6-6 | CATASSRDSSYEQYF | TGTGCCACCGCCTCGTCCCGGGACAGCTCCTACGAGCAGTACTTC
- | TRBJ2-1 | - | TRBV11-3 | CASSLDGSGEQFF | TGTGCCAGCAGCTTAGATGGGTCGGGTGAGCAGTTCTTC
- | TRBJ1-2 | - | TRBV18 | CASSPPLTATFYYGYTF | TGTGCCAGCTCACCTCCCCTGACAGCTACATTTTACTATGGCTACACCTTC
- | TRBJ1-1 | - | TRBV7-2 | CASSFGVGGEAFF | TGTGCCAGCAGCTTCGGGGTGGGGGGTGAAGCTTTCTTT
TRBD1 | TRBJ2-1 | - | TRBV29-1 | CSAGTGGSYNEQFF | TGCAGCGCCGGGACAGGGGGTTCCTACAATGAGCAGTTCTTC
- | TRBJ1-2 | - | TRBV30 | CAWSHRVLVPRTYGYTF | TGTGCCTGGAGCCACAGGGTTTTAGTACCTAGGACTTATGGCTACACCTTC
- | TRBJ1-3 | few | TRBV9 | CASSVASSTDSGNTIYF | TGTGCCAGCAGCGTAGCATCCTCTACAGATTCTGGAAACACCATATATTTT
- | TRBJ1-1 | - | TRBV5-1 | CASSPGRTANTEAFF | TGCGCCAGCAGCCCGGGCCGGACAGCCAACACTGAAGCTTTCTTT
- | TRBJ2-2 | - | TRBV7-9 | CASSPGTPLNTGELFF | TGTGCCAGCAGTCCCGGGACTCCGCTGAACACCGGGGAGCTGTTTTTT
- | TRBJ1-1 | - | TRBV4-1 | CASSGTGGTEAFF | TGCGCCAGCAGCGGGACGGGAGGCACTGAAGCTTTCTTT
- | TRBJ1-5 | - | TRBV19 | CASSMSYSNQPQHF | TGTGCCAGTAGTATGAGTTATAGCAATCAGCCCCAGCATTTT
TRBD2 | TRBJ2-3 | - | TRBV2 | CASRTPTSGWRGDTQYF | TGTGCCAGCCGGACTCCGACTAGCGGTTGGAGGGGAGATACGCAGTATTTT
TRBD2 | TRBJ2-1 | - | TRBV19 | CASSTGSGSTWYNEQFF | TGTGCCAGTAGTACGGGTAGCGGGAGTACTTGGTACAATGAGCAGTTCTTC